The next 24 T cell receptor beta chains were all read from a single sample in a study of T cell responses to AZD1222 COVID-19 vaccine. Libraries were prepared by immunoSEQ multiplex PCR; TCRdb keeps only in-frame clonotypes and omits some of them. The sample lists about 160,000 clones, about 88% occurring once. Sample: peripheral blood, taken on day 0 of AZD1222 vaccination. These receptors originate from an adult in good health.

The gene calls are TRBV27 and TRBJ1-5; maybe TRBD1 (5 bases). With 2 bases removed from V and 5 bases from J, the gap between germline ends came to 13 bases. Germline CDR1 and CDR2: MNHEY and SMNVEV (reference sequence). CDR3 length: 15 amino acids. CDR3 protein: CASSLGPGPHQPQHF. CDR3 coding DNA: TGTGCCAGCAGTTTAGGGCCGGGACCCCATCAGCCCCAGCATTTT.

V gene TRBV19 combines with J gene TRBJ1-2; 8 positions match TRBD1. V lost 6 bases to trimming and J lost 2 bases; unmatched junction nucleotides: 5. Germline V lookup: CDR1 LNHDA, CDR2 SQIVND (reference sequence). CDR3 length: 14 residues. The CDR3 DNA is TGTGCCAGTAGCTGGGGACAGGCGAACTATGGCTACACCTTC. This encodes CASSWGQANYGYTF.

The rearrangement links TRBV25-1 to TRBJ2-7; 8 nucleotides line up with TRBD2. The germline CDR1 and CDR2 sequences are MGHDK and SYGVNS. V dropped 7 bases and J dropped 5; count of bases not matched to a gene: 7. This CDR3 is 13 amino acids long. CDR3 coding DNA: TGTGCCAGCAAGCGGGGGCAGGCTAACGAGCAGTACTTC. Protein: CASKRGQANEQYF.

The chain has TRBV28 and TRBJ1-3, with D hard to call. This CDR3 has 12 amino acids. V lost 2 bases and J lost 9, with 8 bases in between. Germline V lookup: CDR1 MDHEN, CDR2 SYDVKM. CDR3 bases: TGTGCCAGCAGTTTAACCTACAGCACCATATATTTT. Encoded protein: CASSLTYSTIYF.

The chain uses TRBV29-1 and TRBJ1-1, with D possibly matching TRBD1 (5 bases). The CDR3 spans 14 residues. Germline V gives CDR1 SQVTM, CDR2 ANQGSEA. The V and J ends lost 5 bases and 3 bases respectively, with 16 bases between them. The CDR3 nucleotides are TGCAGCGTTAGCCACTGGGGGGGGGACACTGAAGCTTTCTTT. It yields the protein CSVSHWGGDTEAFF.

This sequence joins TRBV29-1 and TRBJ1-1, with D possibly matching TRBD1 (6 bases). The length of the CDR3 is 12 residues. Germline loops: CDR1 SQVTM, CDR2 ANQGSEA. V was pared by 6 bases and J by 2 bases, with 10 bases between. The CDR3 DNA reads as TGCAGCGTCACAGGGAGAAACACTGAAGCTTTCTTT. Residues: CSVTGRNTEAFF.

The J gene is TRBJ1-2, the V gene TRBV27, with a weak D call TRBD1 (5 bases). Germline V lookup: CDR1 MNHEY, CDR2 SMNVEV (reference sequence). The length of the CDR3 is 16 residues. V shed 0 bases and J shed 8 bases, with 19 bases lying between them. CDR3 protein: CASSLSQGAGEAGYTF. The CDR3 bases are TGTGCCAGCAGTTTATCGCAAGGAGCGGGGGAGGCGGGCTACACCTTC.

This clone was found once. V gene TRBV4-3 combines with J gene TRBJ1-2, with 8 bases matching TRBD1. J was trimmed by 6 bases and V by 2 bases; bases with no gene match: 8. The length of the CDR3 is 15 residues. Germline CDR1 LGHNA, CDR2 YSLEER. This chain's CDR3 is CASSQLAGGPHGYTF. CDR3 in DNA: TGCGCCAGCAGCCAACTGGCAGGGGGCCCTCATGGCTACACCTTC.

V is TRBV6-1 and J is TRBJ2-3; TRBD2 agrees at 9 bases. CDR3 size: 14 residues. The germline V gene has CDR1 MNHNS and CDR2 SASEGT. The V gene end was trimmed by 1 base and the J gene end by 12 bases; junction bases not matched to a gene: 8. The CDR3 region is CASSEVAGAQPQYF. The DNA for the CDR3 is TGTGCCAGCAGTGAAGTAGCGGGGGCTCAACCCCAGTATTTT.

V usage is TRBV7-2 and J usage is TRBJ2-2, with 9 bases identical to TRBD2. From germline, CDR1 is SGHTA and CDR2 FQGNSA. The CDR3 is 14 residues long. V was pared by 8 bases and J by 3 bases, with 4 bases of the junction left unmatched. Written as DNA, the CDR3 is TGTGCCAGCGATAGCGGGGGATACACCGGGGAGCTGTTTTTT. It yields the protein CASDSGGYTGELFF.

This sequence joins TRBV29-1 and TRBJ1-6, with no clear D. Trimming took 4 bases from V and 6 from J, leaving 7 bases between them. CDR1 is SQVTM, CDR2 ANQGSEA, per germline. The CDR3 consists of 12 residues. The DNA of the CDR3 is TGCAGCGTTGGAGAGGTTAATTCACCCCTCCACTTT. Translated, it gives CSVGEVNSPLHF.

V usage is TRBV5-1 and J usage is TRBJ2-1; 7 nucleotides agree with TRBD2. The V gene's germline CDR1 is SGHRS and CDR2 YFSETQ. Trimming at V came to 6 bases and at J to 5 bases, leaving 8 bases not matched to a gene. The CDR3 is 14 amino acids. The CDR3 DNA is TGCGCCAGCACCGGACTAGGTGCTCACAATGAGCAGTTCTTC. It yields the protein CASTGLGAHNEQFF.

This chain connects TRBV19 to TRBJ2-1, with TRBD2 identical over 8 bases. This CDR3 region has 16 residues. V trimming: 5 bases; J trimming: 3 bases; junction bases outside the gene matches: 9. Germline lookup yields CDR1 LNHDA and CDR2 SQIVND (reference sequence). CDR3 amino acids: CASSALAGTVYNEQFF. Here the CDR3 DNA reads TGTGCCAGTAGTGCTTTAGCGGGAACAGTCTACAATGAGCAGTTCTTC.

V and J are TRBV7-8 and TRBJ1-2, with D uncertain. Per the germline V gene, CDR1 is SGHVS and CDR2 is FQNEAQ. With 1 base removed from V and 4 bases from J, the gap between germline ends came to 10 bases. The CDR3 covers 14 residues. The CDR3: CASSLDSASYGYTF. In DNA form, the CDR3 reads TGTGCCAGCAGCTTAGATTCGGCATCCTATGGCTACACCTTC.

The CDR3 DNA reads TGTGCCAGCGCTACGTTGGGGCGAGAGACCCAGTACTTC. This encodes CASATLGRETQYF. V usage is TRBV7-6 and J usage is TRBJ2-5; D might be TRBD1 (5 bases). The V gene lost 8 bases and the J gene lost 4 bases, with 14 bases spanning the gap. Germline V CDR1 and CDR2: SGHVS, FNYEAQ. This CDR3 region has 13 residues.

The DNA of the CDR3 is TGTGCCAGCAGACGGGACCTCTCTGGAAACACCATATATTTT. It yields the protein CASRRDLSGNTIYF. The chain has TRBV7-2 and TRBJ1-3, with D maybe TRBD1 (5 bases). Deletions cut 6 bases from V and 0 bases from J, with 9 bases between. Germline CDR1 reads SGHTA; CDR2 reads FQGNSA. This CDR3 comprises 14 residues.

The sample holds a few counts of this clone. This chain uses TRBV2 with TRBJ2-7; possibly TRBD2 for D (7 bases). Germline V gene lookup returns CDR1 SNHLY and CDR2 FYNNEI. This CDR3 region has 12 residues. Trimming left V 8 bases short and J 5 bases short, with 13 bases between. In DNA, the CDR3 is TGTGCCAGCTCACAGGGAGGGCACGAGCAGTACTTC. Protein: CASSQGGHEQYF.

J is TRBJ1-2 and V is TRBV10-1; D unclear. The CDR3 has 16 residues. Looked up from germline, CDR1 is WNHNN and CDR2 is SYGVQD (reference sequence). Trimming pared 7 bases from V and 4 bases from J, leaving 22 bases between. CDR3 nucleotide sequence: TGCGCCAGCAAAGTCCTTCACCAGGACCCCCGCTATGGCTACACCTTC. It specifies CASKVLHQDPRYGYTF.

The rearrangement uses TRBV9 and TRBJ2-5; perhaps TRBD2 as D (5 bases). Germline V gene sequence: CDR1 SGDLS, CDR2 YYNGEE. The V and J ends lost 0 bases and 5 bases respectively, with 11 bases between them. This CDR3 comprises 14 residues. CDR3 DNA sequence: TGTGCCAGCAGCGTAGCGACGGGAACGGAGACCCAGTACTTC. Translated: CASSVATGTETQYF.

The V gene is TRBV1, the J gene TRBJ2-7. TRBV1 is tagged as a pseudogene. This CDR3 spans 17 amino acids. The CDR3 spells CTSSVRRGQINVYEQYF. In DNA form, the CDR3 reads TGCACCAGCAGCGTCCGACGGGGGCAGATAAATGTCTACGAGCAGTACTTC.

The chain couples TRBV18 to TRBJ2-3; 9 nucleotides line up with TRBD2. Germline V gene sequence: CDR1 KGHSH, CDR2 LQKENI. Trimming took 0 bases from V and 2 from J; bases not matched to a gene: 6. CDR3 length: 17 amino acids. CDR3 residues: CASSPPRLAVLTDTQYF. For the CDR3, the DNA is TGTGCCAGCTCACCACCTAGACTAGCGGTACTCACAGATACGCAGTATTTT. The full variable domain, in which reference TRBV18 and TRBJ2-3 provide the parts outside the CDR3, is NAGVMQNPRHLVRRRGQEARLRCSPMKGHSHVYWYRQLPEEGLKFMVYLQKENIIDESGMPKERFSAEFPKEGPSILRIQQVVRGDSAAYFCASSPPRLAVLTDTQYFGPGTRLTVL.

J is TRBJ1-5 and V is TRBV18, with D hard to call. CDR3 size: 17 residues. CDR1 is KGHSH, CDR2 LQKENI, per germline. V was clipped by 5 bases and J by 0 bases, with 17 bases between them. For the CDR3, the DNA is TGTGCCAGCTCATACTTGGGCAGTGAATATAGCAATCAGCCCCAGCATTTT. Its translation is CASSYLGSEYSNQPQHF. Looking up the rest from reference TRBV18 and TRBJ1-5 gives the full variable domain: NAGVMQNPRHLVRRRGQEARLRCSPMKGHSHVYWYRQLPEEGLKFMVYLQKENIIDESGMPKERFSAEFPKEGPSILRIQQVVRGDSAAYFCASSYLGSEYSNQPQHFGDGTRLSIL.

The chain couples TRBV6-5 to TRBJ1-4; maybe TRBD1 (5 bases). V was trimmed by 5 bases and J by 8 bases, leaving 15 bases between them. Germline CDR1 and CDR2: MNHEY and SVGAGI. The CDR3 extends over 14 amino acids. CDR3: CASSKKPWGEKLFF. The CDR3 nucleotides read TGTGCCAGCAGTAAGAAACCCTGGGGGGAAAAACTGTTTTTT.

The chain is built from TRBV19 and TRBJ2-1; 8 bases map to TRBD1. CDR3 length: 13 amino acids. Germline assignment: CDR1 LNHDA and CDR2 SQIVND (reference sequence). The ends lost 3 bases at V and 6 bases at J; junction bases unmatched: 1. The CDR3 protein is CASSMGTGNEQFF. Written as DNA, the CDR3 is TGTGCCAGTAGTATGGGGACAGGCAATGAGCAGTTCTTC.